Shown below are 15 T cell receptor beta chains from a single sample sequenced in a study of T cell repertoires in cytomegalovirus infection. For these TCRs, the target antigens are not known. From the reads, TCRdb called clonotypes with MiXCR, one entry per CDR3 protein. The table has about 770,000 distinct CDR3 sequences, just under 30% seen once. The sample consisted of cultured CD8+ T cells from PBMCs, taken from culture after CMV antigen stimulation. The receptors here all came from a human donor in good health (CMV status not recorded). Some clones in this sample may be carry-over from other donors' samples.

This chain uses TRBV10-3 with TRBJ2-6; D is undetermined. Trimming cost V 4 bases and J 1 base, with 8 bases left between them. The germline gives CDR1 ENHRY, CDR2 SYGVKD. The CDR3 consists of 15 residues. The CDR3 DNA sequence: TGTGCCATCAGTGGTTGGCATTCTGGGGCCAACGTCCTGACTTTC. Protein sequence: CAISGWHSGANVLTF.

J is TRBJ1-2 and V is TRBV11-2; D perhaps matches TRBD1 (5 bases). The CDR3 has 14 residues. V was trimmed by 5 bases and J by 4 bases, leaving 14 bases between them. CDR1 is SGHAT and CDR2 is FQNNGV in the germline V gene. The CDR3 DNA is TGTGCCAGCAGCGTAGGCGACAGAAGCTATGGCTACACCTTC. Amino acid sequence: CASSVGDRSYGYTF.

This clonotype was picked up a small number of times. The chain links TRBV20-1 to TRBJ1-1; TRBD1 might be the D (6 bases). Germline V gene sequence: CDR1 DFQATT, CDR2 SNEGSKA (reference sequence). V gave up 6 bases and J gave up 5 bases, with 13 bases separating them. CDR3 length: 12 residues. The CDR3 bases are TGCAGTGCCTGGGACATGGAAACTGAAGCTTTCTTT. This sequence encodes CSAWDMETEAFF.

The chain recombines TRBV7-4 with TRBJ2-7; no clear D gene. V was shortened by 1 base and J by 3 bases, with 19 bases between the two germline ends. Germline V gene sequence: CDR1 SGHVT, CDR2 SQSDAQ. The CDR3 is 17 residues long. In DNA form, the CDR3 reads TGTGCCAGCAGCTTAGTAGGTGTGGGCCTCCAGAACTACGAGCAGTACGTC. Its protein product is CASSLVGVGLQNYEQYV.

This clonotype was counted only a few times. This sequence joins TRBV4-1 and TRBJ1-5, with D possibly being TRBD1 (5 bases). The CDR3 length is 15 residues. Trimming pared 3 bases from V and 6 bases from J, leaving 15 bases between. CDR1 is MGHRA and CDR2 is YSYEKL in the germline V gene. The CDR3 nucleotides are TGCGCCAGCAGCCAGGGGGAATACGGAACTCAGCCCCAGCATTTT. Its translation: CASSQGEYGTQPQHF.

This rearrangement joins TRBV5-4 to TRBJ2-7; TRBD1 matches 7 bases. The V and J ends lost 0 bases and 5 bases, in that order; junction bases with no gene match: 8. There are 15 residues in the CDR3. Germline loops: CDR1 SGHNT, CDR2 YYREEE (reference sequence). CDR3 sequence (DNA): TGTGCCAGCAGCTTGGCCCCTGGGACAGAACACGAGCAGTACGTC. Protein product: CASSLAPGTEHEQYV.

This clonotype was counted a few times. The chain combines TRBV18 with TRBJ2-1; D remains unclear. The CDR3 has 16 residues. The V gene's germline CDR1 is KGHSH and CDR2 LQKENI. Trimming removed 3 bases at V and 0 bases at J, with 12 bases between. The CDR3 nucleotides are TGTGCCAGCTCACCCGGGCACTGGGGCTCCTACAATGAGCAGTTCTTC. It codes for CASSPGHWGSYNEQFF.

This clonotype was observed a handful of times. The chain couples TRBV15 to TRBJ1-5, with D possibly being TRBD1 (6 bases). Germline CDR1 reads LNHNV; CDR2 reads YYDKDF (reference sequence). Trimming removed 0 bases from V and 4 bases from J, with 10 bases in between. The CDR3 is made up of 15 amino acids. CDR3 nucleotides: TGTGCCACCAGCAGAGATAAGGGGGGTAATCAGCCCCAGCATTTT. The encoded protein is CATSRDKGGNQPQHF.

This clonotype was seen once. This clone may be a read error of a much larger clone one base away. The V call is TRBV7-2, the J call TRBJ2-1, with unresolved D. The germline V gene has CDR1 SGHTA and CDR2 FQGNSA. The CDR3 is 14 residues long. The CDR3 protein is CVSSLEDPEDEQFF. The DNA of the CDR3 is TGTGTCAGCAGCTTAGAGGACCCCGAGGATGAGCAGTTCTTC.

The chain carries TRBV20-1 and TRBJ1-1; unclear D gene. The V end lost 3 bases, the J end lost 5 bases, and 13 bases lay between the germline ends. The germline V gene encodes CDR1 DFQATT and CDR2 SNEGSKA (reference sequence). CDR3 size: 13 residues. The CDR3 protein is CSARDLSGTEAFF. Written as DNA, the CDR3 is TGCAGTGCTAGGGACCTTAGTGGGACTGAAGCTTTCTTT.

This clonotype was seen more than once but under ten times. This chain links TRBV7-9 with TRBJ2-3; tentatively, D is TRBD1 (5 bases). Trimming cost V 1 base and J 3 bases, with 11 bases left between them. The CDR3 runs 15 residues. Per germline, CDR1 SEHNR and CDR2 FQNEAQ (reference sequence). The CDR3: CASSLDSRVTDTQYF. In nucleotides, the CDR3 is TGTGCCAGCAGCTTAGACTCCAGGGTGACAGATACGCAGTATTTT.

The chain employs TRBV4-1 and TRBJ2-2; D remains unclear. The CDR3 is made up of 12 amino acids. Trimming removed 1 base at V and 7 bases at J, with 4 bases between. CDR1 is MGHRA and CDR2 is YSYEKL in the germline V gene. CDR3 sequence: CASSQGLGELFF. CDR3 DNA: TGCGCCAGCAGCCAAGGACTCGGGGAGCTGTTTTTT.

The CDR3 spells CASSIKGSMNTEAFF. The CDR3 coding sequence is TGTGCCAGTAGTATTAAGGGCAGCATGAACACTGAAGCTTTCTTT. The chain has TRBV19 and TRBJ1-1; D uncertain. This CDR3 has 15 amino acids. Germline CDR1 is LNHDA and CDR2 is SQIVND (reference sequence). The V end was cut by 3 bases, the J end by 0 bases, with 11 bases between.

The chain uses TRBV19 and TRBJ1-1, with D possibly TRBD1 on 6 matching bases. Trimming pared 4 bases from V and 3 bases from J, leaving 15 bases between. CDR3 length equals 15 residues. The germline V gene has CDR1 LNHDA and CDR2 SQIVND (reference sequence). The CDR3 is CASSTYRGRDTEAFF. CDR3 nucleotides: TGTGCCAGTAGTACGTATCGGGGGCGAGACACTGAAGCTTTCTTT.

The table lists this clonotype with many counts. The rearrangement links TRBV12-3 or TRBV12-4 to TRBJ2-7; D is perhaps TRBD1 (7 bases). Trimming removed 6 bases at V and 3 bases at J, with 12 bases between. The CDR3 totals 13 residues. CDR3 DNA: TGTGCCAGCAGGGCGGGGACAGACTACGAGCAGTACTTC. This translates into CASRAGTDYEQYF.